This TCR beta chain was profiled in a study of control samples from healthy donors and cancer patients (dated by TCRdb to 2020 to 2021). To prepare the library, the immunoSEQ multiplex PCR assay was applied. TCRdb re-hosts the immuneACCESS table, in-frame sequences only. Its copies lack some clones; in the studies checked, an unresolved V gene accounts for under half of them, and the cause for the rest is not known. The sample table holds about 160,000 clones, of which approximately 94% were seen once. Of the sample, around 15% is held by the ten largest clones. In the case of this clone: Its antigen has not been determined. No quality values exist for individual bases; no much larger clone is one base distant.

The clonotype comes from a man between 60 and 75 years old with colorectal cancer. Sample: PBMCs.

The bases are TGTGCCAGCAGCTCGACCCGACACCCTCTTACCTACGAGCAGTACTTC. Its protein product is CASSSTRHPLTYEQYF. The chain is assembled from TRBV5-4 and TRBJ2-7; the D gene assignment is ambiguous. For CDR1 and CDR2, the germline V gene (reference sequence) lists SGHNT and YYREEE. A distance of 18 bases separates the germline ends of V and J, which lose 3 bases and 2 bases respectively. Taken from cysteine to phenylalanine, the CDR3 has 16 residues. Only the CDR3 part of the read is kept: 48 bases, read in frame from the first base. The CDR3, completed at both ends by the reference TRBV5-4 and TRBJ2-7 genes, gives the full variable domain ETGVTQSPTHLIKTRGQQVTLRCSSQSGHNTVSWYQQALGQGPQFIFQYYREEENGRGNFPPRFSGLQFPNYSSELNVNALELDDSALYLCASSSTRHPLTYEQYFGPGTRLTVT.